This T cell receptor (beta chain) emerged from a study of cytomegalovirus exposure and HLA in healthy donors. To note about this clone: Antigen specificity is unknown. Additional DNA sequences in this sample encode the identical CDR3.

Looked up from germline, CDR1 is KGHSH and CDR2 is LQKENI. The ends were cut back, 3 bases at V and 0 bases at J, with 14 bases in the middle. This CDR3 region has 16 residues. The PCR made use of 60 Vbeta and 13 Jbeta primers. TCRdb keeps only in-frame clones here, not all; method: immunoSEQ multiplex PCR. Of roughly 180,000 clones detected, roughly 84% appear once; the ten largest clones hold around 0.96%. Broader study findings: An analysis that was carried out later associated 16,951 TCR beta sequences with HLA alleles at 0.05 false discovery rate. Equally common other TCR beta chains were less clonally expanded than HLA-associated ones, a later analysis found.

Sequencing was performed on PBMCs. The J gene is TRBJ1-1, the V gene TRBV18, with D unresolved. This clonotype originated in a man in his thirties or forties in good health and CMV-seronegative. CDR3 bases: TGTGCCAGCTCACCTACAAGGACGGGAATGAACACTGAAGCTTTCTTT. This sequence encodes CASSPTRTGMNTEAFF.